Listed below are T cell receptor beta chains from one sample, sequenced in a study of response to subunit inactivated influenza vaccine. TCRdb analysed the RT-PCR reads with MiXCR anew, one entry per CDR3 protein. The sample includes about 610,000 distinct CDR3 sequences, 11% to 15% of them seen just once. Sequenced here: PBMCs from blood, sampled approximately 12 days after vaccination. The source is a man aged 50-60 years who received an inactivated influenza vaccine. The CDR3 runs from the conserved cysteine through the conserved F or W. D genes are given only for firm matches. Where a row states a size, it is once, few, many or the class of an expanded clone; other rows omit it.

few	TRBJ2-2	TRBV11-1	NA	CASSLHTGSGELFF	TGTGCCAGCAGCTTACATACAGGGTCCGGGGAGCTGTTTTTT
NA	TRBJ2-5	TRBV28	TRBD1	CASSLRMSRGTDPETQYF	TGTGCCAGCAGTTTGCGAATGAGTAGGGGGACAGACCCCGAGACCCAGTACTTC
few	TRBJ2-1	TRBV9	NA	CASSVGPSGGTDEQFF	TGTGCCAGCAGCGTAGGCCCCAGCGGAGGGACGGATGAGCAGTTCTTC
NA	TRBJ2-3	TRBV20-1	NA	CSARSAGLGTDTQYF	TGCAGTGCTAGATCCGCGGGGTTGGGCACAGATACGCAGTATTTT
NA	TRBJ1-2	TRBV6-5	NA	CASSYLAYGNYGYTF	TGTGCCAGCAGTTACCTAGCTTACGGAAACTATGGCTACACCTTC
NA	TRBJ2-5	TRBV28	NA	CASRTPQGRETQYF	TGTGCCAGCAGGACACCACAGGGTCGGGAGACCCAGTACTTC
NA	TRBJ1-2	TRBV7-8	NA	CASSGGARVGGYTF	TGTGCCAGCAGCGGGGGGGCGCGGGTTGGTGGCTACACCTTC
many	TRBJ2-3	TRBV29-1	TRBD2	CSVELAGGPMRTDTQYF	TGCAGCGTTGAACTAGCGGGAGGGCCCATGAGGACAGATACGCAGTATTTT
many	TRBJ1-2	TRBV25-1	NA	CASSDPGRLKGYTF	TGTGCCAGCAGTGACCCCGGGAGGCTTAAGGGCTACACCTTC
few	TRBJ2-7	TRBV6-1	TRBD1	CASRPQGARGEQYF	TGTGCCAGCAGGCCCCAGGGGGCGCGGGGCGAGCAGTACTTC
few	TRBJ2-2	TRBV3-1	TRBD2	CASSPASGTTGELFF	TGTGCCAGCAGCCCGGCAAGCGGGACGACCGGGGAGCTGTTTTTT
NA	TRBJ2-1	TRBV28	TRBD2	CASSPRSGGLSSYNEQFF	TGTGCCAGCAGTCCCCGCAGCGGGGGCTTAAGCTCCTACAATGAGCAGTTCTTC
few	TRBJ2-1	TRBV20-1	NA	CSARDPPSSYNEQFF	TGCAGTGCCAGGGACCCCCCAAGCTCCTACAATGAGCAGTTCTTC
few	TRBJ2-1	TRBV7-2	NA	CASSLIQGNEQFF	TGTGCCAGCAGCTTAATCCAGGGCAATGAGCAGTTCTTC
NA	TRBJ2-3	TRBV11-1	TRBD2	CASSFPRWLAERGDTQYF	TGTGCCAGCAGCTTTCCGAGGTGGCTAGCGGAGAGGGGAGATACGCAGTATTTT
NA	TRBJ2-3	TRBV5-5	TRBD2	CASSTGLAGVVDTQYF	TGTGCCAGCAGCACAGGACTAGCGGGAGTAGTAGATACGCAGTATTTT
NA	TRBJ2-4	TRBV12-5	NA	CASSENIQYF	TGTGCTAGTAGCGAAAACATTCAGTACTTC